This TCR beta chain was profiled in a study of control samples from healthy donors and cancer patients. In germline, CDR1 is KGHSH, CDR2 LQKENI. V dropped 3 bases and J dropped 5 bases, with 11 bases sitting between them. The CDR3 totals 14 residues. Data came from immunoSEQ multiplex PCR; TCRdb stores just in-frame clones and leaves some out. Among about 12,000 clones, roughly 95% were seen once, and the ten largest hold more than 20%. The chain is built from TRBV18 and TRBJ1-5; D gene ambiguous. Sequenced: PBMCs. The receptor was isolated from a man in his 70s with head and neck cancer. The CDR3 is CASSPGSRDQPQHF. CDR3 DNA: TGTGCCAGCTCACCGGGGTCGAGGGATCAGCCCCAGCATTTT.